This T cell receptor (beta chain) was sequenced in a study of blood T cells in healthy people across ages (dated by TCRdb to between 2014 and 2016). About the study as a whole: In model experiments, template switching captured about one uniquely barcoded TCR beta cDNA molecule for every two T cells. To track age-related changes in TCR beta repertoire diversity, the study relied on deep sequencing normalized with unique cDNA molecular identifiers. The donors were divided into four age groups: young (average about 15 years), middle-aged (approximately 39), aged (around 67) and long-lived (around 80). To avoid experimental bias, donors of different ages were spread randomly across the sequencing lanes. The study analyzed two additional independent replicas of 1 million unique cDNA reads from the same blood draw for two donors, one aged 18 to 30 and one aged 80 or older. Results and caveats for the whole study, not just this receptor: Total diversity estimates from one million sequenced T cells were considered lower bounds and underestimates. Observed TCR beta diversity per million T cells fell roughly linearly with age, and a significant reduction was already apparent by age roughly 40. The long-lived group showed more naive CD4+ T cells, fewer expanded clones and increased TCR diversity than the aged group, suggesting age selection. There was a strong correlation between observed TCR beta diversity and the percentage of naive T cells measured by flow cytometry. Because donor CMV infection status was unknown, age-related changes in expanded clonotypes were potentially confounded. Since profiling was done on bulk unsorted PBMCs, naive and antigen-experienced compartments could not be conclusively compared.

Receptors were amplified or captured by 5' RACE. Sequencing was performed on an Illumina HiSeq 2500. The second PCR ran for roughly 7 to 12 cycles and used a J-beta primer mix along with a sample-barcoded 5' primer. A unique molecular identifier was introduced onto each TCR beta cDNA molecule by a template-switch 5' adaptor carrying 12 random nucleotides. Each sample yielded at least 3 million CDR3-containing paired-end reads. First-strand cDNA synthesis was performed from all RNA using the Mint cDNA synthesis kit, with priming by a TRBC-specific oligonucleotide. Following uracil-DNA glycosylase treatment, a first 18-cycle PCR with universal primers M1SS and BC2_uni_R was performed on all cDNA. The paper's data handling went like this. For normalization, 1 million high-quality reads were randomly selected from each sample, with every read carrying a distinct molecular identifier. Instead of being binned into consensus sequences, reads that shared molecular identifiers were thrown out. MiTCR, set to a Q25 quality threshold and the strictest error-elimination algorithm, was used for CDR3 identification, clonotype clustering and error correction. A nonparametric unseen species model with Euler transformation was used to estimate lower-bound total TCR beta diversity. The public reads were reprocessed in TCRdb via fastp at Q25 and MiXCR, keeping in-frame beta chains. CDR3 protein sequences are deduplicated, and each keeps its most common genes and DNA. V and J calls and clone size were set by TCRdb, not the authors. Here the sample has about 580,000 distinct CDR3 sequences; around 48% occur a single time. Approximately 25% of the sample is taken by the ten largest.

Donors were 40 or so systemically healthy Caucasian individuals from Russia aged roughly 6 to 90 years. About 9.6 milliliters of peripheral blood were collected from each donor into EDTA-treated Vacutainer tubes. Ficoll-Paque density-gradient centrifugation was used to isolate PBMCs, with at least 6.5 million per sample. Trizol reagent was used to extract total RNA from the PBMCs, yielding at least 5 micrograms per sample. For every donor, flow cytometry on a PBMC aliquot measured the percentage of naive CD45RAhigh/CD27high T cells. The CDR3 has 13 amino acids, counting the end cysteine and phenylalanine. Only the CDR3 part of the read is kept: 39 bases, read in frame from the first base. The germline V gene yields MNHEY for CDR1 and SVGEGT for CDR2. A note on this clonotype: Its recognized antigen is unknown. One end of the junction fails to match germline, which may point to a read error.

The rearrangement combines TRBV6-2 or TRBV6-3 with TRBJ2-2, with the D gene call left open. The receptor was isolated from an elderly man in good health. The sample taken for sequencing was blood. The nucleotides are TGCGCCAGCAGGAAGGTGAACACCGGGGAGCTGTTTTTT. The translation is CASRKVNTGELFF.